This passage covers 2 T cell receptor beta chains from one sample sequenced in a study of T cells after yellow fever vaccination. TCRdb reprocessed the 5' RACE reads with MiXCR, giving one entry per CDR3 protein. The table lists about 300,000 distinct CDR3 sequences, approximately 7% of them singletons, with roughly a sixth in the top ten. The sequences come from PBMCs, collected more than 35 days after the first yellow fever vaccination. The receptors were sampled from a man aged 18 to 30 who received the YFV17D yellow fever vaccine.

This clonotype was picked up a small number of times. This chain links TRBV5-1 with TRBJ2-3; D is unresolved. The CDR3 has 15 residues. The germline gives CDR1 SGHRS, CDR2 YFSETQ. V was shortened by 0 bases and J by 6 bases, with 14 bases between the two germline ends. The CDR3 bases are TGCGCCAGCAGCTTGGCCGGCCGCCGGGTGGATACGCAGTATTTT. This sequence encodes CASSLAGRRVDTQYF.

The chain is built from TRBV18 and TRBJ1-6; 8 bases are a match to TRBD1. V was pared by 6 bases and J by 10 bases, with 8 bases of the junction left unmatched. This CDR3 is built from 14 residues. Looked up from germline, CDR1 is KGHSH and CDR2 is LQKENI. The CDR3 protein is CASSETGVDSPLHF. The CDR3 DNA reads as TGTGCCAGCTCCGAGACAGGGGTTGACTCACCCCTCCACTTT.